Shown below are 19 T cell receptor beta chains from a single sample sequenced in a study of blood T cell repertoires in COVID-19. Sequenced by immunoSEQ multiplex PCR; TCRdb stores in-frame clones only, minus some. Among fewer than 25,000 clones listed, 75% to 95% were seen once. Material: peripheral blood. The receptors here all came from a man in his 70s with active COVID-19.

The chain has TRBV5-4 and TRBJ2-3, with 14 bases identical to TRBD2. Germline trimming cut 4 bases from V and 6 bases from J; bases unmatched to any gene: 10. Germline loops: CDR1 SGHNT, CDR2 YYREEE (reference sequence). The CDR3 totals 17 residues. The chain's CDR3 is CASSKGLAGDLGDTQYF. The CDR3 DNA reads as TGTGCCAGCAGCAAGGGACTAGCGGGAGACTTGGGTGATACGCAGTATTTT. The entire variable domain, with the rest obtained from reference TRBV5-4 and TRBJ2-3, is as follows: ETGVTQSPTHLIKTRGQQVTLRCSSQSGHNTVSWYQQALGQGPQFIFQYYREEENGRGNFPPRFSGLQFPNYSSELNVNALELDDSALYLCASSKGLAGDLGDTQYFGPGTRLTVL.

The genes are TRBV11-1 and TRBJ1-2, with 8 bases fitting TRBD1. Germline V lookup: CDR1 SGHAT, CDR2 FQDESV (reference sequence). This CDR3 has 14 residues. The ends lost 1 base at V and 4 bases at J; junction bases unmatched: 2. The CDR3 DNA reads TGTGCCAGCAGCTTAGGACAGGGGCCCTATGGCTACACCTTC. Translated, it gives CASSLGQGPYGYTF. The full variable domain, its missing parts supplied by reference TRBV11-1 and TRBJ1-2, is EAEVAQSPRYKITEKSQAVAFWCDPISGHATLYWYRQILGQGPELLVQFQDESVVDDSQLPKDRFSAERLKGVDSTLKIQPAELGDSAMYLCASSLGQGPYGYTFGSGTRLTVV.

The rearrangement uses TRBV27 and TRBJ2-7; 8 nucleotides match TRBD2. The length of the CDR3 is 15 residues. CDR1 and CDR2 from the germline V gene are MNHEY and SMNVEV (reference sequence). J was trimmed by 5 bases and V by 7 bases; bases with no gene match: 13. CDR3 bases: TGTGCCAGCAATCCCGCCGCGGGAGGAATCGACGAGCAGTACTTC. It specifies CASNPAAGGIDEQYF.

CDR3 coding DNA: TGTGCCAGCAGCCAAGGATCCGGGTCCCCCTACGAGCAGTACTTC. Amino acid sequence: CASSQGSGSPYEQYF. The rearrangement joins TRBV3-1 (or the pseudogene TRBV3-2) to TRBJ2-7; D not resolved. The germline V gene has CDR1 LGHDT and CDR2 YNNKEL (reference sequence). The CDR3 sequence is 15 residues long. The V and J ends lost 1 base and 2 bases respectively, with 12 bases between them.

This clone was counted once. The rearrangement joins TRBV9 to TRBJ1-6; 7 bases map to TRBD1. V lost 3 bases, J lost 6 bases, and 9 bases stayed unmatched. CDR3 length: 16 amino acids. Germline lookup yields CDR1 SGDLS and CDR2 YYNGEE. CDR3: CASSEEPTGFNSPLHF. Here the CDR3 DNA reads TGTGCCAGCAGCGAAGAACCGACAGGGTTTAATTCACCCCTCCACTTT.

The chain joins TRBV18 to TRBJ2-7, with 10 bases fitting TRBD1. The CDR3 loop spans 16 amino acids. Germline V gene data show CDR1 as KGHSH and CDR2 as LQKENI. V gave up 4 bases and J gave up 1 base; unmatched junction bases: 7. In DNA, the CDR3 is TGTGCCAGCTCACGACCGGGACAGGGGAGATCCTACGAGCAGTACTTC. Encoded protein: CASSRPGQGRSYEQYF.

The genes are TRBV7-2 and TRBJ1-6; the D gene is possibly TRBD1 (5 bases). The CDR3 runs to 14 residues. With 5 bases removed from V and 6 bases from J, the gap between germline ends came to 11 bases. From germline, CDR1 is SGHTA and CDR2 FQGNSA. The CDR3 sequence is CASSQTGVNSPLHF. The DNA of the CDR3 is TGTGCCAGCAGCCAGACGGGGGTTAATTCACCCCTCCACTTT.

V and J are TRBV5-4 and TRBJ2-3; TRBD2 matches at 10 bases. The CDR3 totals 17 residues. Trimming took 4 bases from V and 2 from J; bases not matched to a gene: 10. Germline-derived CDR1 and CDR2 are SGHNT and YYREEE (reference sequence). The chain's CDR3 is CASSGGLAGGFTDTQYF. The CDR3, as DNA: TGTGCCAGCAGCGGGGGGTTAGCGGGAGGTTTCACAGATACGCAGTATTTT.

The V gene is TRBV29-1, the J gene TRBJ1-5; 7 bases are shared with TRBD1. The V gene end was trimmed by 6 bases and the J gene end by 3 bases; junction bases not matched to a gene: 8. CDR1 SQVTM and CDR2 ANQGSEA come from the germline V gene. The CDR3 has 14 residues. The CDR3 here is CSVNTGAPNQPQHF. For the CDR3, the DNA is TGCAGCGTCAACACAGGGGCGCCCAATCAGCCCCAGCATTTT.

The gene calls are TRBV6-5 and TRBJ1-2; 8 bases agree with TRBD1. Germline values: CDR1 MNHEY, CDR2 SVGAGI. There are 12 residues in the CDR3. V was clipped by 6 bases and J by 4 bases; unmatched bases: 1. The CDR3 DNA sequence: TGTGCCAGCAGGACAGGGGTCTATGGCTACACCTTC. Its translation: CASRTGVYGYTF.

The chain couples TRBV7-7 to TRBJ2-1, with 15 bases aligning to TRBD2. Germline lookup yields CDR1 SSHAT and CDR2 FNYEAQ (reference sequence). CDR3 size: 15 residues. Trimming at V came to 4 bases and at J to 7 bases, leaving 2 bases not matched to a gene. CDR3 sequence: CASSSGLAGGNEQFF. The CDR3 DNA is TGTGCCAGCAGCTCGGGACTAGCGGGGGGAAATGAGCAGTTCTTC.

This chain connects TRBV12-3 or TRBV12-4 to TRBJ2-5; unclear D gene. The CDR3 loop spans 13 amino acids. The germline V and J ends were trimmed by 3 bases and 10 bases, with 15 bases remaining between them. The CDR3: CASSFASAVGQYF. The CDR3 DNA reads TGTGCCAGCAGTTTCGCGTCGGCGGTGGGCCAGTACTTC.

The CDR3 here is CAWKGLAGTVSYNEQFF. For the CDR3, the DNA is TGTGCCTGGAAAGGACTAGCGGGGACAGTCTCCTACAATGAGCAGTTCTTC. This chain connects TRBV30 to TRBJ2-1; TRBD2 matches 12 bases. CDR1 and CDR2 from the germline V gene are GTSNPN and SVGIG (reference sequence). This CDR3 contains 17 residues. J gave up 0 bases and V 4 bases, and 7 bases lay outside the gene matches.

This sequence joins TRBV12-3 or TRBV12-4 and TRBJ2-1, with D unresolved. Trimming stripped 6 bases from V and 4 bases from J, with 7 bases between. The CDR3 runs to 12 residues. As DNA, the CDR3 is TGTGCCAGCAGCCCCCAATACAATGAGCAGTTCTTC. Residues: CASSPQYNEQFF.

This rearrangement joins TRBV4-1 to TRBJ2-6, with a tentative D call TRBD2 (6 bases). The V gene lost 3 bases and the J gene lost 4 bases, with 19 bases spanning the gap. The CDR3 has 18 amino acids. Per germline, CDR1 MGHRA and CDR2 YSYEKL. CDR3 protein: CASSHPILRGGGANVLTF. CDR3 coding DNA: TGCGCCAGCAGCCATCCGATATTGCGGGGTGGAGGGGCCAACGTCCTGACTTTC.

The chain links TRBV6-2 or TRBV6-3 to TRBJ1-3, with D unresolved. CDR1 and CDR2 from the germline V gene are MNHEY and SVGEGT. The V end lost 2 bases, the J end lost 4 bases, and 12 bases lay between the germline ends. The CDR3 runs 15 residues. The CDR3 sequence: CASSYTVPRGNTIYF. The CDR3 coding sequence is TGTGCCAGCAGTTACACCGTTCCCAGAGGAAACACCATATATTTT.

The gene calls are TRBV6-2 or TRBV6-3 and TRBJ1-6, with D maybe TRBD1 (5 bases). V lost 4 bases, J lost 6 bases, and 10 bases lay in between. This CDR3 region has 14 residues. Germline V gives CDR1 MNHEY, CDR2 SVGEGT. CDR3 sequence: CASSFGGGNSPLHF. The CDR3 DNA is TGTGCCAGCAGTTTCGGGGGAGGTAATTCACCCCTCCACTTT.

This clone was counted a single time. This sequence joins TRBV30 and TRBJ1-4; 9 nucleotides agree with TRBD1. This CDR3 is built from 15 residues. The germline V gene encodes CDR1 GTSNPN and CDR2 SVGIG (reference sequence). Trimming cost V 1 base and J 8 bases; bases outside gene matches: 8. In DNA, the CDR3 is TGTGCCTGGAGTGACAGACAGGGGGTAATGGAAAAACTGTTTTTT. Amino acids: CAWSDRQGVMEKLFF.

The chain joins TRBV7-2 to TRBJ2-1, with D tentatively TRBD2 (6 bases). The V gene's germline CDR1 is SGHTA and CDR2 FQGNSA. The CDR3 spans 15 residues. Trimming took 0 bases from V and 9 from J, leaving 15 bases between them. CDR3 loop: CASSLAPGVAVEQFF. The CDR3 DNA reads as TGTGCCAGCAGCTTAGCACCGGGAGTAGCAGTTGAGCAGTTCTTC.